This record looks at one T cell receptor (beta chain) sequence and its context. Trimming at V came to 7 bases and at J to 5 bases, leaving 5 bases not matched to a gene. Germline CDR1 is KGHDR and CDR2 is SFDVKD. CDR3 length equals 15 residues. The data are from a study of blood T cell repertoires in COVID-19. Individuals drawn from under 30 US areas were about 18 to 100 years old. Exposed enrollees had met someone with a PCR-confirmed or clinician-diagnosed COVID-19 case at some point within the 2 weeks before study entry. TCRdb's table, derived via immunoSEQ multiplex PCR, lists solely in-frame clones and lacks some. The sample shows about 140,000 clones, approximately 80% of them seen only once.

The sequencing input was PBMCs or T cells enriched from blood (not recorded which). The chain employs TRBV24-1 and TRBJ2-1, with 12 bases matching TRBD2. This receptor was identified in a woman aged 18-29 years who had been exposed to COVID-19. CDR3 sequence (DNA): TGTGCCACCAGCGGACTAGCGGGACCCCACAATGAGCAGTTCTTC. Amino acid sequence: CATSGLAGPHNEQFF.